Below, one T cell receptor (beta chain) is given with its context. As yet, its antigen is unknown. This record belongs to a study of T cell responses to AZD1222 COVID-19 vaccine. In the study overall: Second-dose schedules of about 4 or about 12 weeks were combined. Overall study findings and caveats: Baseline antibody screening turned up just five to seven seropositive AZD1222 recipients.

Here immunoSEQ multiplex PCR was the method, and the copy in TCRdb shows in-frame clones only, minus some. The table has under 200,000 clones, 85% to 90% seen once. V lost 2 bases and J lost 8, with 7 bases in between. Per the germline V gene, CDR1 is MNHEY and CDR2 is SMNVEV (reference sequence). CDR3 size: 12 residues. The rearrangement links TRBV27 to TRBJ2-1; tentative D call: TRBD2 (5 bases). This receptor was taken from an adult in good health. The sequences come from peripheral blood, collected on day 0 of AZD1222 vaccination. This CDR3 is CASSLTRDEQFF. The CDR3 bases are TGTGCCAGCAGTTTAACTAGGGATGAGCAGTTCTTC.